These T cell receptor beta chains were read from a single sample in a study of blood T cell repertoires in COVID-19. Method: immunoSEQ multiplex PCR; TCRdb's copy keeps in-frame clones and lacks some. This table holds over 200,000 clones, about 87% found once. Sequenced material: PBMCs or T cells enriched from blood (not recorded which). The receptors were gathered from a woman in her thirties or forties with acute COVID-19. Each CDR3 is given with its conserved first and last residue.

V gene	J gene	CDR3 protein
TRBV7-8	TRBJ1-1	CASSLGQGANTEAFF
TRBV2	TRBJ1-6	CASSELGGGNSPLHF
TRBV7-2	TRBJ2-7	CASSSILGRSYEQYF
TRBV5-1	TRBJ1-4	CASSGGQGPARPNEKLFF
TRBV30	TRBJ2-2	CAWSFRGVGELFF
TRBV7-6	TRBJ2-3	CASSSPPGGGPDTQYF
TRBV29-1	TRBJ1-2	CSVGREGYTF
TRBV2	TRBJ1-1	CASGTGMNTEAFF
TRBV7-2	TRBJ2-1	CASSQIWTSGAEQFF
TRBV10-2	TRBJ1-6	CASQKTRQSSYNSPLHF
TRBV27	TRBJ2-7	CASSFYRDNDEQYF
TRBV11-2	TRBJ1-1	CASSLGQGLEAFF
TRBV6-5	TRBJ1-1	CASSYSAGYEAFF